A single sample is the source of the 30 T cell receptor beta chains below, sequenced in a study of neurological immune-mediated disorders. Time point meaning: longitudinal time-point 2. TCRdb processed the 5' RACE reads anew with MiXCR; each CDR3 protein has one entry. The sample lists 70,000 to 95,000 distinct CDR3 sequences; about 12% were seen once. The sequenced sample was PBMCs. The receptors shown here come from a female donor with HTLV-1-associated myelopathy (HAM/TSP).

This clonotype was detected many times. The chain carries TRBV5-1 and TRBJ2-4; 10 bases are a match to TRBD1. CDR1 is SGHRS and CDR2 is YFSETQ in the germline V gene. This CDR3 is 14 amino acids long. V lost 4 bases and J lost 5; bases outside the gene matches: 3. For the CDR3, the DNA is TGCGCCAGCAGCCCGACAGGGGGCCAAAACATTCAGTACTTC. It is translated as CASSPTGGQNIQYF.

This clonotype was found many times. The chain employs TRBV20-1 and TRBJ2-1, with 11 bases aligning to TRBD2. Germline CDR1 reads DFQATT; CDR2 reads SNEGSKA (reference sequence). Unmatched junction bases numbered 6, after V lost 3 bases and J lost 8 bases. The CDR3 is 14 amino acids. As DNA, the CDR3 is TGCAGTGCTAGTGGTCTAGCGGGGGGTCATGAGCAGTTCTTC. Its protein is CSASGLAGGHEQFF.

This clonotype came up many times. The genes are TRBV10-3 and TRBJ2-1, with 8 bases fitting TRBD1. This CDR3 region has 14 residues. The ends lost 3 bases at V and 8 bases at J; junction bases unmatched: 6. CDR1 is ENHRY, CDR2 SYGVKD, per germline. The CDR3 nucleotides read TGTGCCATCAGTGATCGGACAGGGAGCGATGAGCAGTTCTTC. It specifies CAISDRTGSDEQFF.

This clonotype was detected many times. The chain joins TRBV10-3 to TRBJ1-1; D perhaps matches TRBD1 (5 bases). The V gene's germline CDR1 is ENHRY and CDR2 SYGVKD. V gave up 5 bases and J gave up 1 base, with 8 bases separating them. The CDR3 sequence is 13 residues long. The CDR3 is CAISQGRNTEAFF. CDR3 nucleotides: TGTGCCATCAGTCAGGGAAGGAACACTGAAGCTTTCTTT.

In this sample, this clonotype turned up many times. For the CDR3, the DNA is TGTGCCAGCAGTTTACAGTTGGTAGCCGGGGATACGCAGTATTTT. It is translated as CASSLQLVAGDTQYF. V and J are TRBV12-3 or TRBV12-4 and TRBJ2-3; D gene unclear. This CDR3 has 15 amino acids. V dropped 2 bases and J dropped 6 bases, with 15 bases sitting between them.

A word on this clonotype: The junction shows a germline mismatch at one end, possibly a read error. The chain recombines TRBV5-1 with TRBJ2-1, with TRBD2 as a possible D gene (6 bases). The CDR3 has 16 amino acids. From germline, CDR1 is SGHRS and CDR2 YFSETQ. The CDR3 here is CASSLEMGGEYNEQIF. Written as DNA, the CDR3 is TGCGCCAGCAGCCTAGAGATGGGGGGTGAATACAATGAGCAGATCTTC.

Only a few counts were recorded for this clonotype. The chain combines TRBV30 with TRBJ2-1, with D tentatively TRBD2 (5 bases). Trimming pared 2 bases from V and 5 bases from J, leaving 25 bases between. The CDR3 covers 18 residues. Germline V gene lookup returns CDR1 GTSNPN and CDR2 SVGIG (reference sequence). CDR3 region: CAWSTSRALLEGHNEQFF. The DNA for the CDR3 is TGTGCCTGGAGTACATCCCGGGCCCTCCTCGAGGGTCACAATGAGCAGTTCTTC.

This clonotype was counted many times. This chain's CDR3 is CASSESGQGANEQFF. CDR3 coding DNA: TGCGCCAGCAGTGAGTCTGGACAGGGGGCCAATGAGCAGTTCTTC. The V and J genes are TRBV10-1 and TRBJ2-1; 11 bases line up with TRBD1. V was clipped by 0 bases and J by 6 bases; unmatched bases: 1. Germline V CDR1 and CDR2: WNHNN, SYGVQD (reference sequence). CDR3 size: 15 residues.

This clonotype was observed at least ten times. The chain is built from TRBV5-1 and TRBJ2-2, with 7 nucleotides matching TRBD1. V dropped 3 bases and J dropped 0; count of bases not matched to a gene: 2. CDR1 and CDR2 (germline): SGHRS, YFSETQ. This CDR3 spans 15 amino acids. The CDR3 DNA reads TGCGCCAGCAGCTGGGGACAGCCGAACACCGGGGAGCTGTTTTTT. This gives the protein CASSWGQPNTGELFF.

The table lists this clonotype with many counts. This chain joins TRBV5-6 and TRBJ2-7; 9 bases map to TRBD1. V gave up 3 bases and J gave up 4 bases; unmatched junction bases: 5. The CDR3 covers 14 residues. Germline CDR1 and CDR2: SGHDT and YYEEEE. The CDR3 DNA reads TGTGCCAGCAGCTACGGGACAGGGCAATACGAGCAGTACTTC. Protein: CASSYGTGQYEQYF.

A note on this clonotype: This may be a read error, as it is one base from a much larger clone. Written as DNA, the CDR3 is TGCAGTGCTAGAGGGAAGGGGGCGACGCTAGAGACCCAGTACTTC. This sequence encodes CSARGKGATLETQYF. The J gene is TRBJ2-5, the V gene TRBV20-1, with 7 bases fitting TRBD1. V lost 1 base, J lost 4 bases, and 9 bases stayed unmatched. Looked up from germline, CDR1 is DFQATT and CDR2 is SNEGSKA (reference sequence). CDR3 length: 15 amino acids.

The table lists this clonotype with many counts. The CDR3 DNA reads as TGCAGCGTGGCCCTATCGGGGGTCGAGCAGTACTTC. Its protein is CSVALSGVEQYF. This chain links TRBV29-1 with TRBJ2-7; TRBD2 is a possible D gene (6 bases). Germline values: CDR1 SQVTM, CDR2 ANQGSEA. The CDR3 is 12 residues long. Trimming left V 6 bases short and J 6 bases short, with 15 bases between.

This clonotype was observed once. The rearrangement joins TRBV10-3 to TRBJ2-6, with D possibly being TRBD1 (6 bases). CDR3 length: 17 residues. Germline CDR1 and CDR2: ENHRY and SYGVKD. The V gene lost 0 bases and the J gene lost 1 base, with 10 bases spanning the gap. The CDR3 loop reads CAISESTDRSGANVLTF. CDR3 bases: TGTGCCATCAGTGAGTCTACCGACAGGTCTGGGGCCAACGTCCTGACTTTC.

With respect to this clonotype: The CDR3 ends on some other residue instead of the conserved phenylalanine or tryptophan, so this is likely a read error. The CDR3 loop reads CSARERGAWDTQYS. The CDR3 nucleotides read TGCAGTGCTAGAGAAAGGGGGGCATGGGATACGCAGTATTCT. The V gene is TRBV20-1, the J gene TRBJ2-3; the D call may be TRBD1 or TRBD2 (6 bases each). Per germline, CDR1 DFQATT and CDR2 SNEGSKA (reference sequence). This CDR3 region has 14 residues. Trimming removed 0 bases at V and 6 bases at J, with 13 bases between.

This clonotype has a count of ten or more. The V gene is TRBV7-9, the J gene TRBJ2-4; D unclear. Germline CDR1 is SEHNR and CDR2 is FQNEAQ (reference sequence). The CDR3 consists of 14 residues. V was pared by 8 bases and J by 11 bases, with 22 bases between. The CDR3 spells CASGAGWPSQFQYF. Written as DNA, the CDR3 is TGTGCCAGCGGCGCCGGCTGGCCTTCTCAATTTCAGTACTTC.

Ten or more counts support this clonotype. This rearrangement joins TRBV5-1 to TRBJ1-1; D ambiguous. V dropped 0 bases and J dropped 0 bases, with 6 bases sitting between them. This CDR3 has 14 amino acids. Per the germline V gene, CDR1 is SGHRS and CDR2 is YFSETQ. The CDR3 sequence is CASSLDRLNTEAFF. The DNA for the CDR3 is TGCGCCAGCAGCTTGGACAGACTGAACACTGAAGCTTTCTTT.

This clonotype was seen many times. The genes are TRBV21-1 and TRBJ1-5; TRBD1 is taken as the D call from the table, unchecked against the DNA. TRBV21-1 is classified as a pseudogene. CDR3 length: 16 residues. Here the CDR3 reads CASSERAGSEDQPQHF. CDR3 in DNA: TGTGCCAGCAGTGAGCGGGCCGGGTCAGAAGATCAGCCCCAGCATTTT.

This clonotype has ten or more counts. This chain uses TRBV28 with TRBJ2-3; a weak D match, TRBD2 (7 bases). From germline, CDR1 is MDHEN and CDR2 SYDVKM. V lost 7 bases, J lost 1 base, and 12 bases lay in between. CDR3 length: 14 residues. CDR3 amino acids: CASMEGGGTDTQYF. The CDR3 nucleotides read TGTGCCAGCATGGAGGGGGGGGGCACAGATACGCAGTATTTT.

This clonotype showed up many times. DNA of the CDR3: TGCGCCAGCAGCTTGTTAGGGAGGGGAATTAACAATGAGCAGTTCTTC. This codes for CASSLLGRGINNEQFF. V and J are TRBV5-1 and TRBJ2-1; 7 nucleotides line up with TRBD2. J lost 5 bases, V lost 1 base, and 9 bases had no gene match. This CDR3 region has 16 residues. Germline V gene sequence: CDR1 SGHRS, CDR2 YFSETQ.

In its sample, this clonotype was seen many times. This rearrangement joins TRBV18 to TRBJ2-7; unclear D gene. The germline CDR1 and CDR2 sequences are KGHSH and LQKENI. The V gene lost 3 bases and the J gene lost 0 bases, with 9 bases spanning the gap. CDR3 size: 14 residues. CDR3 in DNA: TGTGCCAGCTCACCGACATGGGGCTCCTACGAGCAGTACTTC. Its protein product is CASSPTWGSYEQYF.

The gene calls are TRBV5-1 and TRBJ2-7; 11 bases line up with TRBD1. The V gene's germline CDR1 is SGHRS and CDR2 YFSETQ. Trimming at V came to 1 base and at J to 4 bases, leaving 10 bases not matched to a gene. The CDR3 has 17 residues. The CDR3 DNA sequence: TGCGCCAGCAGCTTGCTCCTATCCGGGACAGGGGGTTACGAGCAGTACTTC. Translating it yields CASSLLLSGTGGYEQYF. Variable domain in full (rest from reference TRBV5-1 and TRBJ2-7): KAGVTQTPRYLIKTRGQQVTLSCSPISGHRSVSWYQQTPGQGLQFLFEYFSETQRNKGNFPGRFSGRQFSNSRSEMNVSTLELGDSALYLCASSLLLSGTGGYEQYFGPGTRLTVT.

In this sample, this clonotype turned up many times. The chain has TRBV5-1 and TRBJ2-1, with 9 bases fitting TRBD1. Per germline, CDR1 SGHRS and CDR2 YFSETQ. V lost 1 base to trimming and J lost 8 bases; unmatched junction nucleotides: 7. CDR3 length: 15 amino acids. The DNA for the CDR3 is TGCGCCAGCAGCTTGTTTGCGGGACAGGGCTATGAGCAGTTCTTC. It specifies CASSLFAGQGYEQFF.

With respect to this clonotype: A much larger clone differs by one base, so this may be a read error. CDR3 in DNA: TGCGCCAGCAGCTTAACGGTCGTCGGGGCCAACGTCCTGTCTTTC. It encodes CASSLTVVGANVLSF. V is TRBV5-1 and J is TRBJ2-6, with D perhaps being TRBD1 or TRBD2 (5 bases each). In germline, CDR1 is SGHRS, CDR2 YFSETQ. The CDR3 is 15 amino acids.

This clonotype was counted at least ten times. V and J are TRBV12-3 or TRBV12-4 and TRBJ1-1; the D is unclear. Deletions cut 2 bases from V and 4 bases from J, with 5 bases between. This CDR3 contains 12 residues. The CDR3, as DNA: TGTGCCAGCAGTTTATCTGTCACTGAAGCTTTCTTT. This translates into CASSLSVTEAFF.

As to this clonotype: A much larger clone is a single base away; this may be a read error. The CDR3 DNA follows: TGTGCCATCAGTGCAGGACGAGGACAGGGGGTATACAATGAGCAGTTCTTC. It yields the protein CAISAGRGQGVYNEQFF. The rearrangement uses TRBV10-3 and TRBJ2-1, with TRBD1 matching 10 bases. The germline V gene encodes CDR1 ENHRY and CDR2 SYGVKD. With 4 bases clipped from V and 4 bases from J, the junction kept 10 bases outside the gene matches. This CDR3 has 17 amino acids.

The sample holds many counts of this clonotype. CDR3 DNA sequence: TGTGCCAGCAGTTTGTCCCTCTCTGGGGCCAACGTCCTGACTTTC. This codes for CASSLSLSGANVLTF. V is TRBV28 and J is TRBJ2-6; D unclear. Germline-derived CDR1 and CDR2 are MDHEN and SYDVKM. The CDR3 covers 15 residues. V dropped 3 bases and J dropped 0 bases, with 6 bases sitting between them. The full variable domain, its missing parts supplied by reference TRBV28 and TRBJ2-6, is DVKVTQSSRYLVKRTGEKVFLECVQDMDHENMFWYRQDPGLGLRLIYFSYDVKMKEKGDIPEGYSVSREKKERFSLILESASTNQTSMYLCASSLSLSGANVLTFGAGSRLTVL.

With respect to this clonotype: This sequence may be a read error, since a much larger clone differs from it by one base. The chain uses TRBV14 and TRBJ1-1; D perhaps matches TRBD1 (5 bases). The CDR3 is 14 residues long. Germline V lookup: CDR1 SGHDN, CDR2 FVKESK. The CDR3 protein is CASSGLPRARGTLF. As DNA, the CDR3 is TGTGCCAGCAGCGGACTCCCCCGGGCCCGGGGGACTCTCTTT. Variable domain in full (rest from reference TRBV14 and TRBJ1-1): EAGVTQFPSHSVIEKGQTVTLRCDPISGHDNLYWYRRVMGKEIKFLLHFVKESKQDESGMPNNRFLAERTGGTYSTLKVQPAELEDSGVYFCASSGLPRARGTLFGQGTRLTVV.

This clonotype was seen repeatedly, ten times or more. The rearrangement links TRBV5-1 to TRBJ2-3, with a tentative D call TRBD1 (5 bases). The CDR3 is 16 amino acids. Trimming removed 0 bases at V and 2 bases at J, with 13 bases between. Germline V gives CDR1 SGHRS, CDR2 YFSETQ. The CDR3 reads CASSLVSRANTDTQYF. CDR3 coding DNA: TGCGCCAGCAGCTTGGTATCCAGGGCCAACACAGATACGCAGTATTTT.

The sample holds many counts of this clonotype. This chain uses TRBV6-5 with TRBJ2-7, with D maybe TRBD1 (6 bases). This CDR3 is built from 13 residues. Trimming took 2 bases from V and 7 from J, leaving 12 bases between them. The germline V gene has CDR1 MNHEY and CDR2 SVGAGI. The CDR3 DNA follows: TGTGCCAGCAGTTACCGCGACAGGTATGAGCAGTACTTC. It specifies CASSYRDRYEQYF.

This clonotype appeared many times. The rearrangement links TRBV27 to TRBJ2-7, with D perhaps TRBD1 (5 bases). The CDR3 is made up of 14 amino acids. Germline CDR1 MNHEY, CDR2 SMNVEV (reference sequence). The V end lost 2 bases, the J end lost 3 bases, and 11 bases lay between the germline ends. Here the CDR3 reads CASSLRQQFYEQYF. The CDR3 DNA reads as TGTGCCAGCAGTTTACGACAGCAGTTCTACGAGCAGTACTTC.